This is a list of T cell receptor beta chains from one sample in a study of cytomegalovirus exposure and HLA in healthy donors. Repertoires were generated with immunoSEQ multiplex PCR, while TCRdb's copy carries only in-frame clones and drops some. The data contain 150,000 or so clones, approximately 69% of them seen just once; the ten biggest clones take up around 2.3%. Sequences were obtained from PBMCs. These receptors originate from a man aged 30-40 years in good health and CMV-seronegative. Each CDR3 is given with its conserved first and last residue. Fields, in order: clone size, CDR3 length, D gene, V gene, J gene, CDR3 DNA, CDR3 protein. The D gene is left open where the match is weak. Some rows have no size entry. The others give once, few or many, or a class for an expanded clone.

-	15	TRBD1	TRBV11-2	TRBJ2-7	TGTGCCAGCAGCTCCGGTCCGGGACAGGGCGACGAGCAGTACTTC	CASSSGPGQGDEQYF
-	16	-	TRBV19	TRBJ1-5	TGTGCCAGTAGTATGATCAGGGGAAGGAGCAATCAGCCCCAGCATTTT	CASSMIRGRSNQPQHF
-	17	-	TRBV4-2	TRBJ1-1	TGTGCCAGCAGCCAGACGGACGCGGGCTGGACGAACACTGAAGCTTTCTTT	CASSQTDAGWTNTEAFF
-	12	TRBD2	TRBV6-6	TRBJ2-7	TGTGCCAGCAGTGGGACTAGTTACGAGCAGTACTTC	CASSGTSYEQYF
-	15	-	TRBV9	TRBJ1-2	TGTGCCAGCAGCGTAGCTCTGATAAGCGACTATGGCTACACCTTC	CASSVALISDYGYTF
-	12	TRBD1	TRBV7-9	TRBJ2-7	TGTGCCAGCAGCTTAGGCGACAGGGGACATACCTTC	CASSLGDRGHTF
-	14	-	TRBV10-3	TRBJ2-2	TGTGCCATCAGAACCGGGACAAGGACCGGGGAGCTGTTTTTT	CAIRTGTRTGELFF
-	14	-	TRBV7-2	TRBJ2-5	TGTGCCAGCAGCTTACAAGCGAGTCAAGAGACCCAGTACTTC	CASSLQASQETQYF
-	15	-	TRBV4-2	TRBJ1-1	TGTGCCAGCAGCCAAGATAAAGGGAGCGGCACTGAAGCTTTCTTT	CASSQDKGSGTEAFF
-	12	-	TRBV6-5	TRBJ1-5	TGTGCCAGCAGCCTAAGAGGACAGCCCCAGCATTTT	CASSLRGQPQHF
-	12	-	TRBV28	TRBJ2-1	TGTGCCAGCAGTTTTGCTGGGGCAGAGCAGTTCTTC	CASSFAGAEQFF
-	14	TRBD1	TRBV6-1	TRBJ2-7	TGTGCCAGCAGGGACCGGGACAGGGTTTGCGAGCAGTACTTC	CASRDRDRVCEQYF
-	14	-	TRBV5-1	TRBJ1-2	TGCGCCAGCAGCTTGGACCGGAGGAACTATGGCTACACCTTC	CASSLDRRNYGYTF
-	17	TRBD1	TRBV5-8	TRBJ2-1	TGTGCCAGCAGCCCTTGGACAGGGCGCACCTTCTACAATGAGCAGTTCTTC	CASSPWTGRTFYNEQFF
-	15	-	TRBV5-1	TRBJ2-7	TGCGCCAGCAGCTTGGCCCGCGGGGGCTGGAACGAGCAGTACTTC	CASSLARGGWNEQYF
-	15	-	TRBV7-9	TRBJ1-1	TGTGCCAGCAGCTTAGCCCAGGGGAGGAACACTGAAGCTTTCTTT	CASSLAQGRNTEAFF
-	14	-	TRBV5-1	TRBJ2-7	TGCGCCAGCAGCTACCGGGACATCAACTACGAGCAGTACTTC	CASSYRDINYEQYF
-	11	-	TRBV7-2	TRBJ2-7	TGTGCCAGCAGCTATAACTACGAGCAGTACTTC	CASSYNYEQYF
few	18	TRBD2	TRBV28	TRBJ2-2	TGTGCCAGCGATAAAAGGACTAGCGGGGACCCCAACACCGGGGAGCTGTTTTTT	CASDKRTSGDPNTGELFF
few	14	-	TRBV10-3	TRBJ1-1	TGTGCCATCAGTGACGGCGGGTCCCCACCTCCAGCTTTCTTT	CAISDGGSPPPAFF
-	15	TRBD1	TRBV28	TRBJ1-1	TGTGCCAGCAGTCCGTCGGGACAGGGTAATGTTGAAGCTTTCTTT	CASSPSGQGNVEAFF
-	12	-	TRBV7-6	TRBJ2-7	TGTGCCAGCAGCCAAAACGGTTACGAGCAGTACTTC	CASSQNGYEQYF
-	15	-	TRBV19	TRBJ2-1	TGTGCCAGTAGTCTTGGGTGGAGGTTTGGCGATGAGCAGTTCTTC	CASSLGWRFGDEQFF
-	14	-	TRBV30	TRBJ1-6	TGTGCCTGGAGACAGGGAGACTATAATTCACCCCTCCACTTT	CAWRQGDYNSPLHF
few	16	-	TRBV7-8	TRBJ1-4	TGTGCCAGCAGCTTAGGATCGACAGGACCGAATGAAAAACTGTTTTTT	CASSLGSTGPNEKLFF
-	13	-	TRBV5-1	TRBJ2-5	TGCGCCAGCAGCTTGACAGGGATAGAGACCCAGTACTTC	CASSLTGIETQYF
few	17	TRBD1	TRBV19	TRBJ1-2	TGTGCCAGTAGTATATCCCTTGGACAGGGGGCTTTCTATGGCTACACCTTC	CASSISLGQGAFYGYTF
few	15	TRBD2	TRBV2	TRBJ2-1	TGTGCCAGCAGTTTGGGACTAGCGACTAACAATGAGCAGTTCTTC	CASSLGLATNNEQFF
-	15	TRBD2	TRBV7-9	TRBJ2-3	TGTGCCAGCAGTCCCCCGGGACTATCCACAGATACGCAGTATTTT	CASSPPGLSTDTQYF
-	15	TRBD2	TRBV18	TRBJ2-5	TGTGCCAGCTCACAAGCGGGGGGCCTCCAAGAGACCCAGTACTTC	CASSQAGGLQETQYF
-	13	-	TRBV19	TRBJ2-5	TGTGCCAGTAGTGAGACTAGTAAGGAGACCCAGTACTTC	CASSETSKETQYF
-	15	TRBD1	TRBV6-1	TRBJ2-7	TGTGCCAGCAGACGAATGAGACAGGGCGGGTACGAGCAGTACTTC	CASRRMRQGGYEQYF
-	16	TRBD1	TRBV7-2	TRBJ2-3	TGTGCCAGCAGCCGTACCGGGACAGGGGTTTCAGATACGCAGTATTTT	CASSRTGTGVSDTQYF
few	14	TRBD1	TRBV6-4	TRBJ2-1	TGTGCCAGCAGTGCGGGACAGGAGAGCAATGAGCAGTTCTTC	CASSAGQESNEQFF
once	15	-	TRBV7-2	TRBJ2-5	TGTGCCAGCAGCTTACGACTAGTTGGGGGAGAGACCCAGTACTTC	CASSLRLVGGETQYF